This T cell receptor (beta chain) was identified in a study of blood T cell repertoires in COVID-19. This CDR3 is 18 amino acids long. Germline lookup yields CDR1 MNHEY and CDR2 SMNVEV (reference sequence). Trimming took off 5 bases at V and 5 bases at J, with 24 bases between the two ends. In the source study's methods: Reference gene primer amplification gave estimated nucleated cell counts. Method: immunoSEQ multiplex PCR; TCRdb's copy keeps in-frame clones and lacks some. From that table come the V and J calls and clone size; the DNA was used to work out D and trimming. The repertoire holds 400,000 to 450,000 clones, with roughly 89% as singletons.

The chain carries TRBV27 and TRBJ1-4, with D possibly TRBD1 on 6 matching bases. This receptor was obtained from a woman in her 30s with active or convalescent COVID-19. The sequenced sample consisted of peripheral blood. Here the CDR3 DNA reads TGTGCCAGCAGTCCTTATCCCAGCCAGGGGAAAGGAAATGAAAAACTGTTTTTT. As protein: CASSPYPSQGKGNEKLFF.